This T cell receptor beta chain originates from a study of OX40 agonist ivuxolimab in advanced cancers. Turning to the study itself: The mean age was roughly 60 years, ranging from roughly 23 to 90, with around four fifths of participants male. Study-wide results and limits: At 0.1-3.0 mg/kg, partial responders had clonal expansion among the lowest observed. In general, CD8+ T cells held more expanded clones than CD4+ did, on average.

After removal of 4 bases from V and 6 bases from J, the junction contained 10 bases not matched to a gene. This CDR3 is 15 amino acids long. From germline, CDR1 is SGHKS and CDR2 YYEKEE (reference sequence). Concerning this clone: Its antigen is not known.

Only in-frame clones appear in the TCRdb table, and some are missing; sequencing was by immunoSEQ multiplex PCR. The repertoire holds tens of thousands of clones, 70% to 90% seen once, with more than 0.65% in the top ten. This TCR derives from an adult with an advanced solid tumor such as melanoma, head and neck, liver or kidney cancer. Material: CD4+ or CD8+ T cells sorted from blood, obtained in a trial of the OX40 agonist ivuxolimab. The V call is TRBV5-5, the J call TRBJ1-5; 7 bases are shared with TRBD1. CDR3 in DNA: TGTGCCAGCAGCCGAGGCCTAGGGGGCGGTCAGCCCCAGCATTTT. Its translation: CASSRGLGGGQPQHF.